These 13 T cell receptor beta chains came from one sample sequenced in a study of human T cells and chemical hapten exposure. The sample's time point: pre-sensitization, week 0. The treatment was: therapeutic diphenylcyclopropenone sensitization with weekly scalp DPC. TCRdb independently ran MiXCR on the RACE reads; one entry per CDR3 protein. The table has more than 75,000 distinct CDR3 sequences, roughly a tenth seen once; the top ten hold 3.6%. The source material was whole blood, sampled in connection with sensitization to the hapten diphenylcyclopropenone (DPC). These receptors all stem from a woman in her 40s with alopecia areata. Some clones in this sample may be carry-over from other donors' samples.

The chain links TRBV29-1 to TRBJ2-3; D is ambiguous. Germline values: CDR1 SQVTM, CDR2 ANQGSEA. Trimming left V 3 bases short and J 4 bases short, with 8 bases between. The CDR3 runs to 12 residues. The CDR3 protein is CSVEATADTQYF. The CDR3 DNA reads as TGCAGCGTTGAGGCCACAGCAGATACGCAGTATTTT.

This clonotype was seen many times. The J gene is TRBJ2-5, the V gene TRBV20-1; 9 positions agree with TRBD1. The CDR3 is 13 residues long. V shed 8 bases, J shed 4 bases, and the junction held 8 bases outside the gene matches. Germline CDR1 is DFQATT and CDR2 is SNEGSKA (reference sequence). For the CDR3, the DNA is TGCAGTATTGACAGGGGGGAGCCAGAGACCCAGTACTTC. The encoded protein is CSIDRGEPETQYF.

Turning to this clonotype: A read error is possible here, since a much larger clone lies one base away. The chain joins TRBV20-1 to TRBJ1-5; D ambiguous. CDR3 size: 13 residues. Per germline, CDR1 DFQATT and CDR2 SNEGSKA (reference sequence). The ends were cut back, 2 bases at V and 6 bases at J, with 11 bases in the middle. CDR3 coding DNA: TGCAGTGCTAGACGGCGGGTCAGTCAGCCCCAGCATTTT. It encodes CSARRRVSQPQHF.

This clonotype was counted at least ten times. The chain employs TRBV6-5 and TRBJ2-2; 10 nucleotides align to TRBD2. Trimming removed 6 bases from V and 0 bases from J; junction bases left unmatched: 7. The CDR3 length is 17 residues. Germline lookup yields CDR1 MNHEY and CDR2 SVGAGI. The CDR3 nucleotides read TGTGCCAGCAGACGACTAGCGGGTACCGCGAACACCGGGGAGCTGTTTTTT. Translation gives CASRRLAGTANTGELFF.

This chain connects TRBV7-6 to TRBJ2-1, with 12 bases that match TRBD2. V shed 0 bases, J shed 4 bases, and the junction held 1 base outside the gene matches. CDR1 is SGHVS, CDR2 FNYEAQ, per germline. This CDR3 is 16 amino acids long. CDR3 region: CASSLALAGGYNEQFF. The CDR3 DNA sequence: TGTGCCAGCAGCTTAGCCCTAGCGGGGGGGTACAATGAGCAGTTCTTC.

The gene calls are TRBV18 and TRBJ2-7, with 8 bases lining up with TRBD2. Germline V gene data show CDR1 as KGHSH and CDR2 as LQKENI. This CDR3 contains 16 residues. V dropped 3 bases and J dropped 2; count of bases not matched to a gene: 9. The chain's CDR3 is CASSPPGLEGAYEQYF. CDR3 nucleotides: TGTGCCAGCTCACCTCCGGGACTAGAGGGTGCCTACGAGCAGTACTTC.

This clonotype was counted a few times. CDR3 amino acids: CARNPGGEYNEQFF. As DNA, the CDR3 is TGTGCCAGGAACCCCGGGGGAGAGTACAATGAGCAGTTCTTC. The J gene is TRBJ2-1, the V gene TRBV7-7; possibly TRBD2 for D (6 bases). This CDR3 has 14 amino acids. CDR1 and CDR2 (germline): SSHAT, FNYEAQ (reference sequence). V was clipped by 9 bases and J by 4 bases, with 16 bases between them.

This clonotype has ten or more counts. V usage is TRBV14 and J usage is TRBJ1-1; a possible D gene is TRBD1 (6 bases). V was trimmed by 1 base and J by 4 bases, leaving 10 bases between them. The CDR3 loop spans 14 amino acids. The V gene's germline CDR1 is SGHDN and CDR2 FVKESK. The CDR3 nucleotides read TGTGCCAGCAGCCAAGTAGGGGGGGCCACTGAAGCTTTCTTT. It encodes CASSQVGGATEAFF.

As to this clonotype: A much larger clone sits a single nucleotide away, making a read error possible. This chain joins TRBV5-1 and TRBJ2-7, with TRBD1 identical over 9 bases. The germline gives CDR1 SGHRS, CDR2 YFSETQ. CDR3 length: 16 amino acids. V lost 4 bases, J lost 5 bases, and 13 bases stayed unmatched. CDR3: CASSTSTGTGSHEQYF. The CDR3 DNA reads TGCGCCAGCAGCACGAGTACCGGGACAGGGTCCCACGAGCAGTACTTC. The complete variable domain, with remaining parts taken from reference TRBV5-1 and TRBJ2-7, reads KAGVTQTPRYLIKTRGQQVTLSCSPISGHRSVSWYQQTPGQGLQFLFEYFSETQRNKGNFPGRFSGRQFSNSRSEMNVSTLELGDSALYLCASSTSTGTGSHEQYFGPGTRLTVT.

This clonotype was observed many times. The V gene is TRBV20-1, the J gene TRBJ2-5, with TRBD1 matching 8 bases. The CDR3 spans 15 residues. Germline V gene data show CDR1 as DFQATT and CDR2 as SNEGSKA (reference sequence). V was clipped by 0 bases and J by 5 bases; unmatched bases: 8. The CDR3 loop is CSARDPGGSGETQYF. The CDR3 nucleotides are TGCAGTGCTAGAGATCCAGGGGGCAGCGGGGAGACCCAGTACTTC.

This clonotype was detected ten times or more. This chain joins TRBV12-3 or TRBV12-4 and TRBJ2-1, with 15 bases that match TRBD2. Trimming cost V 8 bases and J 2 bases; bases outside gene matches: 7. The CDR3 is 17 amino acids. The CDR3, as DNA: TGTGCCAGCGGGAAGGGACTAGCGGGGGGACCCTACAATGAGCAGTTCTTC. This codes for CASGKGLAGGPYNEQFF.

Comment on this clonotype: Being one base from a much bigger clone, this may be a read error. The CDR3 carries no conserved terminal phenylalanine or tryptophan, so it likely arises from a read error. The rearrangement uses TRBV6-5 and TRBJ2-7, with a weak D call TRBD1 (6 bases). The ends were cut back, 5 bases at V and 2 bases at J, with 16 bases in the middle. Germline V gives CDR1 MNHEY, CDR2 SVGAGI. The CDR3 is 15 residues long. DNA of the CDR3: TGTGCCAGCAGTCGAACAATAGACAGGCCCTACGAGCAGTACATC. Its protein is CASSRTIDRPYEQYI.

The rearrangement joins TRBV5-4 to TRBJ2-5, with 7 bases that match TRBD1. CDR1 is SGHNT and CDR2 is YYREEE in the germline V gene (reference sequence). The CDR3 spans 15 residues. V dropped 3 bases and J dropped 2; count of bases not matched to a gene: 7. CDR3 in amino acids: CASSSTGTAQETQYF. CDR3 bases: TGTGCCAGCAGCTCCACCGGGACAGCACAAGAGACCCAGTACTTC. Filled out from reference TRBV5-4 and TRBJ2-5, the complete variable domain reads ETGVTQSPTHLIKTRGQQVTLRCSSQSGHNTVSWYQQALGQGPQFIFQYYREEENGRGNFPPRFSGLQFPNYSSELNVNALELDDSALYLCASSSTGTAQETQYFGPGTRLLVL.